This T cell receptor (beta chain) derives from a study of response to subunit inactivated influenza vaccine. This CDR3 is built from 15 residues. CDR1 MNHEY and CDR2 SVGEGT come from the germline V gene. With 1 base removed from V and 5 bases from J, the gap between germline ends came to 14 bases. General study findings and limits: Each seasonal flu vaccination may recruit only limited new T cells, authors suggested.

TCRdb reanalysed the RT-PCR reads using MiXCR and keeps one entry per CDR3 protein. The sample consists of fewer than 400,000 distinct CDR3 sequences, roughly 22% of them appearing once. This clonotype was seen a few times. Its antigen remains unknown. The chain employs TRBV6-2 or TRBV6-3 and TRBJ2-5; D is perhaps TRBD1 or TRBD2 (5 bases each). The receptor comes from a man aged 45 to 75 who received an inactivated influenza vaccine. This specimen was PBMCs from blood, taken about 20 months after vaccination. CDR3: CASSYLSAEGETQYF. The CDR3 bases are TGTGCCAGCAGTTACTTATCGGCAGAGGGGGAGACCCAGTACTTC.